The 29 T cell receptor beta chains presented below share a single source sample, sequenced in a study of cytomegalovirus exposure and HLA in healthy donors. The PCR was carried out with 60 Vbeta primers and 13 Jbeta primers. TCRdb's copy holds only in-frame clones and misses some; the assay was immunoSEQ multiplex PCR. Its clone listing holds more than 110,000 clones. Sequenced material: PBMCs. These receptors all come from a man aged 40-50 years in good health and CMV-seronegative.

The chain links TRBV5-1 to TRBJ2-6; 10 bases fit TRBD1. The length of the CDR3 is 17 residues. CDR1 and CDR2 (germline): SGHRS, YFSETQ. Losses at the gene ends were 4 bases for V and 3 bases for J; bases not matched to a gene: 7. The CDR3 nucleotides are TGCGCCAGCAGCGGGGGGGACAGGGGTGGTGGGGCCAACGTCCTGACTTTC. Its translation is CASSGGDRGGGANVLTF.

CDR3: CASRGTGALGGYTF. In DNA form, the CDR3 reads TGTGCCAGTAGGGGAACAGGGGCCCTAGGGGGCTACACCTTC. The chain uses TRBV19 and TRBJ1-2; 7 bases are shared with TRBD1. This CDR3 spans 14 amino acids. V lost 6 bases to trimming and J lost 8 bases; unmatched junction nucleotides: 12. Germline V gene lookup returns CDR1 LNHDA and CDR2 SQIVND (reference sequence).

The chain links TRBV28 to TRBJ1-6; TRBD1 matches 11 bases. Germline CDR1 is MDHEN and CDR2 is SYDVKM. This CDR3 is built from 16 residues. J was trimmed by 7 bases and V by 6 bases; bases with no gene match: 8. CDR3 DNA sequence: TGTGCCAGCAGCCTATTCCGGGACAGGGGGAATTCACCCCTCCACTTT. Protein product: CASSLFRDRGNSPLHF.

The chain uses TRBV9 and TRBJ2-2; 8 nucleotides match TRBD1. Losses at the gene ends were 4 bases for V and 4 bases for J; bases not matched to a gene: 9. The length of the CDR3 is 16 residues. Per the germline V gene, CDR1 is SGDLS and CDR2 is YYNGEE. CDR3 sequence (DNA): TGTGCCAGCAGCCCTCGGCAGGGGGCAGCCACCGGGGAGCTGTTTTTT. It is translated as CASSPRQGAATGELFF.

The chain employs TRBV9 and TRBJ1-5, with D uncertain. Germline V gene data show CDR1 as SGDLS and CDR2 as YYNGEE. Trimming took 4 bases from V and 14 from J, leaving 16 bases between them. The CDR3 is made up of 12 amino acids. CDR3 region: CASSPWALFKHF. CDR3 in DNA: TGTGCCAGCAGCCCTTGGGCCCTGTTTAAGCATTTT.

The chain recombines TRBV4-1 with TRBJ2-2; weak D call: TRBD2 (5 bases). Trimming left V 2 bases short and J 4 bases short, with 11 bases between. Germline V gene lookup returns CDR1 MGHRA and CDR2 YSYEKL. This CDR3 has 15 residues. Written as DNA, the CDR3 is TGCGCCAGCAGCCAACGACTATCCCCCACCGGGGAGCTGTTTTTT. Its protein product is CASSQRLSPTGELFF.

The gene calls are TRBV28 and TRBJ2-7; 8 positions match TRBD2. From germline, CDR1 is MDHEN and CDR2 SYDVKM. The CDR3 contains 13 residues. J lost 5 bases, V lost 5 bases, and 5 bases had no gene match. In DNA, the CDR3 is TGTGCCAGCAGTACGGGGGGGAGCGACGAGCAGTACTTC. Protein product: CASSTGGSDEQYF.

The chain couples TRBV29-1 to TRBJ1-1; a possible D gene is TRBD1 (6 bases). V lost 3 bases to trimming and J lost 4 bases, with 15 bases between them. Germline V gene data show CDR1 as SQVTM and CDR2 as ANQGSEA. CDR3 length equals 14 residues. CDR3 loop: CSVERRQGLTEAFF. The CDR3 nucleotides are TGCAGCGTTGAGAGGCGCCAGGGGCTCACTGAAGCTTTCTTT.

Remarks on this clone: Different DNA sequences within this sample yield the same CDR3. The chain uses TRBV19 and TRBJ1-5; maybe TRBD1 (5 bases). The germline V and J ends were trimmed by 7 bases and 3 bases, with 16 bases remaining between them. Germline assignment: CDR1 LNHDA and CDR2 SQIVND (reference sequence). There are 15 residues in the CDR3. The CDR3 region is CASTQTGQINQPQHF. CDR3 sequence (DNA): TGTGCCAGTACTCAAACCGGACAAATCAATCAGCCCCAGCATTTT.

The chain uses TRBV14 and TRBJ1-1; 8 nucleotides align to TRBD1. Trimming cost V 5 bases and J 5 bases; bases outside gene matches: 13. The CDR3 has 16 amino acids. Per the germline V gene, CDR1 is SGHDN and CDR2 is FVKESK. CDR3 sequence reads: CASSLNRGGRWTEAFF. The CDR3 DNA reads TGTGCCAGCAGCTTGAACAGGGGGGGTCGTTGGACTGAAGCTTTCTTT.

This chain uses TRBV2 with TRBJ2-7; 15 bases map to TRBD2. J lost 3 bases, V lost 7 bases, and 10 bases had no gene match. CDR1 is SNHLY, CDR2 FYNNEI, per germline. The CDR3 contains 17 residues. The CDR3 DNA sequence: TGTGCCAGCAAGGGGACTAGCGGGGGGACCTCTTACTACGAGCAGTACTTC. Protein: CASKGTSGGTSYYEQYF.

The gene calls are TRBV27 and TRBJ1-2, with D uncertain. In germline, CDR1 is MNHEY, CDR2 SMNVEV (reference sequence). Deletions cut 2 bases from V and 5 bases from J, with 3 bases between. There are 11 residues in the CDR3. The CDR3 region is CASSLEYGYTF. DNA for the CDR3: TGTGCCAGCAGTTTAGAGTATGGCTACACCTTC.

This chain links TRBV7-9 with TRBJ1-5, with TRBD1 as a possible D gene (6 bases). Germline V gene lookup returns CDR1 SEHNR and CDR2 FQNEAQ (reference sequence). The CDR3 has 15 residues. V was pared by 5 bases and J by 3 bases, with 14 bases between. This CDR3 is CASSPNDRYNQPQHF. DNA for the CDR3: TGTGCCAGCAGCCCTAACGACAGGTACAATCAGCCCCAGCATTTT.

The chain carries TRBV29-1 and TRBJ2-1, with D perhaps matching TRBD1 (6 bases). Trimming took 8 bases from V and 4 from J, leaving 15 bases between them. CDR3 size: 13 residues. The germline V gene has CDR1 SQVTM and CDR2 ANQGSEA. The CDR3 is CSHGQGSYNEQFF. In DNA, the CDR3 is TGCAGCCATGGTCAGGGGTCTTACAATGAGCAGTTCTTC.

The chain couples TRBV7-2 to TRBJ2-3, with 8 bases lining up with TRBD2. CDR3 length equals 18 residues. Germline V gene sequence: CDR1 SGHTA, CDR2 FQGNSA. J lost 4 bases, V lost 5 bases, and 17 bases had no gene match. The CDR3 DNA is TGTGCCAGCAGCCAAAGGGGATGGCGGGGGGTTTCGGCAGATACGCAGTATTTT. This sequence encodes CASSQRGWRGVSADTQYF.

The chain uses TRBV2 and TRBJ1-2; D remains unclear. This CDR3 has 12 residues. Germline V CDR1 and CDR2: SNHLY, FYNNEI. V gave up 4 bases and J gave up 2 bases, with 5 bases separating them. The CDR3 reads CASSAVNYGYTF. The CDR3 DNA reads as TGTGCCAGCAGTGCCGTGAACTATGGCTACACCTTC. Drawing the rest from reference TRBV2 and TRBJ1-2, the complete variable domain is EPEVTQTPSHQVTQMGQEVILRCVPISNHLYFYWYRQILGQKVEFLVSFYNNEISEKSEIFDDQFSVERPDGSNFTLKIRSTKLEDSAMYFCASSAVNYGYTFGSGTRLTVV.

J is TRBJ1-1 and V is TRBV6-5, with D maybe TRBD1 (5 bases). The CDR3 consists of 14 residues. CDR1 and CDR2 (germline): MNHEY, SVGAGI. V lost 5 bases to trimming and J lost 1 base, with 11 bases between them. The CDR3 spells CASSRGRSNTEAFF. Here the CDR3 DNA reads TGTGCCAGCAGTCGGGGGAGGTCGAACACTGAAGCTTTCTTT.

The chain carries TRBV29-1 and TRBJ2-2; D is undetermined. The CDR3 has 12 residues. The V end was cut by 8 bases, the J end by 0 bases, with 7 bases between. Germline loops: CDR1 SQVTM, CDR2 ANQGSEA. Written as DNA, the CDR3 is TGCAGCTACTACACGAACACCGGGGAGCTGTTTTTT. It translates to CSYYTNTGELFF.

This chain links TRBV2 with TRBJ2-5, with D possibly being TRBD2 (6 bases). Germline V lookup: CDR1 SNHLY, CDR2 FYNNEI. The V gene lost 2 bases and the J gene lost 4 bases, with 14 bases spanning the gap. This CDR3 region has 15 residues. The CDR3 loop reads CASSEWAVGGETQYF. In DNA form, the CDR3 reads TGTGCCAGCAGTGAATGGGCAGTGGGGGGAGAGACCCAGTACTTC.

This chain links TRBV5-4 with TRBJ1-4; no definite D call. This CDR3 has 16 residues. Germline loops: CDR1 SGHNT, CDR2 YYREEE (reference sequence). Trimming took 0 bases from V and 9 from J, leaving 18 bases between them. The CDR3 reads CASSLDGTPARKKLFF. CDR3 DNA sequence: TGTGCCAGCAGCTTGGATGGAACCCCCGCTAGGAAAAAACTGTTTTTT.

The rearrangement links TRBV6-1 to TRBJ2-7; D remains unclear. CDR1 is MNHNS and CDR2 is SASEGT in the germline V gene. The CDR3 spans 14 residues. The V end was cut by 3 bases, the J end by 4 bases, with 13 bases between. The CDR3 region is CASSETSGSYEQYF. In nucleotides, the CDR3 is TGTGCCAGCAGTGAGACTTCGGGTAGTTACGAGCAGTACTTC.

The chain is built from TRBV7-9 and TRBJ2-1; 14 bases match TRBD2. Germline trimming cut 5 bases from V and 0 bases from J; bases unmatched to any gene: 9. The V gene's germline CDR1 is SEHNR and CDR2 FQNEAQ (reference sequence). The length of the CDR3 is 19 residues. The CDR3 is CASSTPGLAGVSSYNEQFF. DNA of the CDR3: TGTGCCAGCAGCACCCCGGGACTAGCGGGGGTCTCCTCCTACAATGAGCAGTTCTTC.

The CDR3 DNA is TGCGCCAGCAGCCCCGGACAGGGTTTTGGAGAAGCTTTCTTT. It yields the protein CASSPGQGFGEAFF. The V gene is TRBV5-1, the J gene TRBJ1-1; 8 bases match TRBD1. Germline CDR1 SGHRS, CDR2 YFSETQ. The CDR3 covers 14 residues. V was pared by 4 bases and J by 8 bases, with 10 bases of the junction left unmatched.

The chain combines TRBV27 with TRBJ1-6; tentatively, D is TRBD1 (6 bases). V lost 5 bases and J lost 9, with 17 bases in between. Germline CDR1 and CDR2: MNHEY and SMNVEV (reference sequence). The CDR3 is made up of 15 amino acids. The CDR3, as DNA: TGTGCCAGCAGTCAAGGGGGGGCTTGGGGTTCACCCCTCCACTTT. Translation: CASSQGGAWGSPLHF.

The chain couples TRBV25-1 to TRBJ2-1; D remains unclear. Germline CDR1 reads MGHDK; CDR2 reads SYGVNS. Trimming took off 4 bases at V and 4 bases at J, with 8 bases between the two ends. This CDR3 is built from 13 residues. CDR3 coding DNA: TGTGCCAGCAGTGTGACAATATACAATGAGCAGTTCTTC. Translation: CASSVTIYNEQFF.

This chain uses TRBV19 with TRBJ2-7; D unclear. CDR1 is LNHDA and CDR2 is SQIVND in the germline V gene (reference sequence). Trimming left V 10 bases short and J 1 base short, with 8 bases between. The CDR3 is 11 amino acids. The CDR3 sequence is CATGLSYEQYF. The DNA of the CDR3 is TGTGCCACCGGTCTTTCCTACGAGCAGTACTTC.

The chain couples TRBV14 to TRBJ2-3; perhaps TRBD2 as D (5 bases). With 1 base removed from V and 8 bases from J, the gap between germline ends came to 13 bases. The length of the CDR3 is 14 residues. CDR1 is SGHDN and CDR2 is FVKESK in the germline V gene. CDR3 sequence: CASSQGRPGGTQYF. CDR3 DNA: TGTGCCAGCAGCCAAGGGAGACCCGGAGGTACGCAGTATTTT. Drawing the rest from reference TRBV14 and TRBJ2-3, the complete variable domain is EAGVTQFPSHSVIEKGQTVTLRCDPISGHDNLYWYRRVMGKEIKFLLHFVKESKQDESGMPNNRFLAERTGGTYSTLKVQPAELEDSGVYFCASSQGRPGGTQYFGPGTRLTVL.

The chain carries TRBV18 and TRBJ2-7; D call uncertain. Germline lookup yields CDR1 KGHSH and CDR2 LQKENI. V lost 0 bases and J lost 0, with 9 bases in between. The CDR3 sequence is 15 residues long. CDR3 nucleotides: TGTGCCAGCTCACCACCGAGCAGGAACTCCTACGAGCAGTACTTC. As protein: CASSPPSRNSYEQYF.

This chain joins TRBV11-1 and TRBJ2-4; D might be TRBD2 (6 bases). Germline lookup yields CDR1 SGHAT and CDR2 FQDESV (reference sequence). The V end was cut by 5 bases, the J end by 6 bases, with 17 bases between. This CDR3 is 15 amino acids long. The CDR3 loop reads CASSQNGGSVNIQYF. The CDR3 nucleotides are TGTGCCAGCAGCCAAAACGGGGGTTCGGTAAACATTCAGTACTTC. The full variable domain, with the rest looked up from reference TRBV11-1 and TRBJ2-4, is EAEVAQSPRYKITEKSQAVAFWCDPISGHATLYWYRQILGQGPELLVQFQDESVVDDSQLPKDRFSAERLKGVDSTLKIQPAELGDSAMYLCASSQNGGSVNIQYFGAGTRLSVL.